Listed below are T cell receptor beta chains from one sample, sequenced in a study of tumor and adjacent non-tumor tissue in lung cancer. Via MiXCR, TCRdb re-called the multiplex PCR reads, giving one row per CDR3 protein. Here the sample spans around 99,000 distinct CDR3 sequences, around 57% being singletons. Sequenced material: distant non-tumor lung tissue. The receptors here all came from a man aged 55 to 70 with non-small cell lung cancer. CDR3s include the opening cysteine and the closing phenylalanine or tryptophan. D genes are given only for firm matches. Clone size is shown for a subset of rows, as once, few, many or a class of expanded clone.

clone size: many
J gene: TRBJ1-5
V gene: TRBV28
D gene: -
CDR3 DNA: TGTGCCAGCAGCCCCACAAGGGATGGGAGCAATCAGCCCCAGCATTTT
CDR3 protein: CASSPTRDGSNQPQHF

clone size: -
J gene: TRBJ2-1
V gene: TRBV24-1
D gene: TRBD1
CDR3 DNA: TGTGCCACCAGTGATTCCCAACAGGGGGCGAATGAGCAGTTCTTC
CDR3 protein: CATSDSQQGANEQFF

clone size: -
J gene: TRBJ2-7
V gene: TRBV4-2
D gene: -
CDR3 DNA: TGTGCCAGTAGCCAAGACGCCCCGTTTGGGACTGACTACGAGCAGTACTTC
CDR3 protein: CASSQDAPFGTDYEQYF

clone size: -
J gene: TRBJ2-7
V gene: TRBV11-2
D gene: -
CDR3 DNA: TGTGCCAGCAGCCGTTCGTGGCAGGGCTTCTACGAGCAGTGTTTC
CDR3 protein: CASSRSWQGFYEQCF

clone size: many
J gene: TRBJ1-4
V gene: TRBV7-9
D gene: -
CDR3 DNA: TGTGCCAGCAGCTTAGCGGACACTAATGAAAAACTGTTTTTT
CDR3 protein: CASSLADTNEKLFF

clone size: -
J gene: TRBJ2-3
V gene: TRBV20-1
D gene: -
CDR3 DNA: TGCAGTGCGAGTGAGGGGGGAAGCACAGATACGCGGTATTTT
CDR3 protein: CSASEGGSTDTRYF

clone size: once
J gene: TRBJ2-3
V gene: TRBV4-2
D gene: TRBD2
CDR3 DNA: TGTGCCAGTAACCAAGTAGCGGGAGATACAGATACGCAGTATTTT
CDR3 protein: CASNQVAGDTDTQYF

clone size: many
J gene: TRBJ2-7
V gene: TRBV7-8
D gene: TRBD1
CDR3 DNA: TGTGCCAGCAGCCTGGGACAGGGAGTCTACGAGCAGTACTTC
CDR3 protein: CASSLGQGVYEQYF

clone size: -
J gene: TRBJ1-1
V gene: TRBV6-5
D gene: -
CDR3 DNA: TGTGCTAAAAATACGGTGAACACTGAAGCTTTATTT
CDR3 protein: CAKNTVNTEALF

clone size: once
J gene: TRBJ1-3
V gene: TRBV29-1
D gene: -
CDR3 DNA: TGCAGTGTTGAAGAATTAGGAAACATCATATATTTT
CDR3 protein: CSVEELGNIIYF

clone size: medium-sized
J gene: TRBJ1-4
V gene: TRBV11-1
D gene: -
CDR3 DNA: TGTGCCAGCAGCAACGACAGGTTGGCTAATGAAAAACTGTTTTTT
CDR3 protein: CASSNDRLANEKLFF

clone size: many
J gene: TRBJ2-1
V gene: TRBV29-1
D gene: TRBD2
CDR3 DNA: TGCAGCGTTGGAGGCTTGGGCTTTAGCGGGAGGGCTTGCAATGAGCAGTTCTTC
CDR3 protein: CSVGGLGFSGRACNEQFF

clone size: -
J gene: TRBJ2-1
V gene: TRBV20-1
D gene: TRBD2
CDR3 DNA: TGCAGTGCTAGAGATCGATACTTAATAGCGGGAGGTCTGAATGAGCAGTTCTTC
CDR3 protein: CSARDRYLIAGGLNEQFF

clone size: few
J gene: TRBJ2-5
V gene: TRBV25-1
D gene: -
CDR3 DNA: TGTGCCAGCAGTGCCTCTGCCGGGACTCAAGAGACCCAGTACTTC
CDR3 protein: CASSASAGTQETQYF

clone size: -
J gene: TRBJ2-4
V gene: TRBV7-9
D gene: -
CDR3 DNA: TGTGCCAGCAGCCCCTCGCCCGCAACCCTAGCCAAAAACATTCAGTACTTC
CDR3 protein: CASSPSPATLAKNIQYF

clone size: once
J gene: TRBJ1-2
V gene: TRBV13
D gene: -
CDR3 DNA: TGTGCCAGCAGCCCGCTCCTACAGGCTTCAACAGACTATGGCTGCACCTTC
CDR3 protein: CASSPLLQASTDYGCTF

clone size: -
J gene: TRBJ2-3
V gene: TRBV20-1
D gene: TRBD2
CDR3 DNA: TGCAGTGCCTCGGGGGTGCCTACTGGCGGGAGGACAGATACGCAGTATTTT
CDR3 protein: CSASGVPTGGRTDTQYF